The 14 T cell receptor beta chains below were found in one sample sequenced in a study of blood T cell repertoires in COVID-19. Measured with immunoSEQ multiplex PCR; TCRdb has only the in-frame clones, and not every one. The data contain hundreds of thousands of clones, roughly 80% of them singletons. Material: peripheral blood. The receptors were sampled from a woman in her 70s with active or convalescent COVID-19.

This clone came up a few times. The genes are TRBV5-1 and TRBJ2-5; TRBD2 matches at 9 bases. With 5 bases clipped from V and 1 base from J, the junction kept 6 bases outside the gene matches. The CDR3 extends over 15 amino acids. Germline V gene lookup returns CDR1 SGHRS and CDR2 YFSETQ. DNA for the CDR3: TGCGCCAGCAGTTCGAGCGGGGGGACCCAAGAGACCCAGTACTTC. Protein: CASSSSGGTQETQYF.

The rearrangement links TRBV12-3 or TRBV12-4 to TRBJ2-5; D is uncertain. The V and J ends lost 7 bases and 4 bases respectively, with 10 bases between them. This CDR3 is 12 amino acids long. In DNA form, the CDR3 reads TGTGCCAGCACCCTAGGTGGAGAGACCCAGTACTTC. Its translation is CASTLGGETQYF.

This chain links TRBV5-1 with TRBJ1-1; 7 positions match TRBD1. Germline assignment: CDR1 SGHRS and CDR2 YFSETQ. The V segment lost 4 bases and the J segment 4 bases; nucleotides outside the gene matches: 10. The CDR3 is 15 amino acids. The DNA for the CDR3 is TGCGCCAGCAGCCTAGGGACAGTCCGGGCCACTGAAGCTTTCTTT. Translated, it gives CASSLGTVRATEAFF.

The V call is TRBV30, the J call TRBJ1-5, with TRBD1 matching 8 bases. This CDR3 has 13 residues. The V gene's germline CDR1 is GTSNPN and CDR2 SVGIG (reference sequence). The ends lost 2 bases at V and 8 bases at J; junction bases unmatched: 5. CDR3 bases: TGTGCCTGGAGTCGGGGACAGGCAAAGCCCCAGCATTTT. The encoded protein is CAWSRGQAKPQHF.

This clone appeared a few times. This sequence joins TRBV29-1 and TRBJ2-1, with 7 bases identical to TRBD1. V was clipped by 4 bases and J by 12 bases; unmatched bases: 12. Germline CDR1 and CDR2: SQVTM and ANQGSEA. CDR3 length: 13 residues. Written as DNA, the CDR3 is TGCAGCGTTGGGGACAGCTCCCAACTTGGGCAGTTCTTC. Its protein product is CSVGDSSQLGQFF.

This sequence joins TRBV4-1 and TRBJ2-5; 11 positions agree with TRBD1. The CDR3 length is 16 residues. Germline V gene sequence: CDR1 MGHRA, CDR2 YSYEKL. The V gene end was trimmed by 5 bases and the J gene end by 3 bases; junction bases not matched to a gene: 8. DNA of the CDR3: TGCGCCAGCAGCGAGACGGACAGGGGGCGCGAAGAGACCCAGTACTTC. It translates to CASSETDRGREETQYF.

This clone was seen once. The rearrangement links TRBV29-1 to TRBJ2-3; D possibly corresponds to TRBD2 (6 bases). V lost 6 bases to trimming and J lost 5 bases, with 21 bases between them. This CDR3 has 15 amino acids. CDR1 SQVTM and CDR2 ANQGSEA come from the germline V gene. The CDR3 region is CSVGGWRSLRDTQYF. In DNA form, the CDR3 reads TGCAGCGTGGGGGGATGGCGGAGTCTGAGAGATACGCAGTATTTT.

CDR3 in DNA: TGTGCCACCGGAGGGGGCACAGATACGCAGTATTTT. It is translated as CATGGGTDTQYF. The chain joins TRBV15 to TRBJ2-3; a possible D gene is TRBD2 (6 bases). Germline V gene lookup returns CDR1 LNHNV and CDR2 YYDKDF (reference sequence). Trimming removed 8 bases at V and 1 base at J, with 7 bases between. There are 12 residues in the CDR3.

Here the CDR3 DNA reads TGTGCCTGGCCCCACTCTTCCCCTTCCCGGGCCTATAATTCACCCCTCCACTTT. Protein: CAWPHSSPSRAYNSPLHF. The rearrangement uses TRBV30 and TRBJ1-6; no definite D call. Germline V CDR1 and CDR2: GTSNPN, SVGIG (reference sequence). Trimming cost V 5 bases and J 2 bases, with 22 bases left between them. This CDR3 region has 18 residues.

This clone was observed a few times. The chain links TRBV18 to TRBJ2-7, with TRBD2 identical over 10 bases. J gave up 1 base and V 3 bases, and 3 bases lay outside the gene matches. The germline CDR1 and CDR2 sequences are KGHSH and LQKENI. The CDR3 length is 15 residues. The CDR3 is CASSPRLAGSYEQYF. Written as DNA, the CDR3 is TGTGCCAGCTCACCGAGACTAGCGGGTTCCTACGAGCAGTACTTC.

The chain is built from TRBV3-1 (or the pseudogene TRBV3-2) and TRBJ2-7; the D gene is possibly TRBD2 (6 bases). The CDR3 loop spans 15 amino acids. Germline CDR1 reads LGHDT; CDR2 reads YNNKEL (reference sequence). The V end was cut by 0 bases, the J end by 3 bases, with 12 bases between. As DNA, the CDR3 is TGTGCCAGCAGCCAAGATCCGGGACTCAGCTACGAGCAGTACTTC. Its translation: CASSQDPGLSYEQYF.

This clone was counted once. Other DNA variants within this sample encode the same CDR3. The rearrangement uses TRBV5-1 and TRBJ1-1, with D uncertain. This CDR3 contains 13 residues. Germline CDR1 and CDR2: SGHRS and YFSETQ. V was shortened by 0 bases and J by 1 base, with 4 bases between the two germline ends. Here the CDR3 reads CASSLDRNTEAFF. In nucleotides, the CDR3 is TGCGCCAGCAGCTTGGACAGGAACACTGAAGCTTTCTTT. Variable domain in full (rest from reference TRBV5-1 and TRBJ1-1): KAGVTQTPRYLIKTRGQQVTLSCSPISGHRSVSWYQQTPGQGLQFLFEYFSETQRNKGNFPGRFSGRQFSNSRSEMNVSTLELGDSALYLCASSLDRNTEAFFGQGTRLTVV.

V gene TRBV5-1 combines with J gene TRBJ1-5; 10 bases fit TRBD1. This CDR3 is built from 14 residues. After removal of 4 bases from V and 7 bases from J, the junction contained 5 bases not matched to a gene. Germline assignment: CDR1 SGHRS and CDR2 YFSETQ. In DNA form, the CDR3 reads TGCGCCAGCAGCCTGGGGGGACAGGGGCAGCCCCAGCATTTT. It encodes CASSLGGQGQPQHF.

The V call is TRBV5-1, the J call TRBJ2-1; D gene uncertain. CDR3 length: 15 residues. Trimming took off 0 bases at V and 7 bases at J, with 14 bases between the two ends. CDR1 and CDR2 from the germline V gene are SGHRS and YFSETQ. The CDR3 DNA is TGCGCCAGCAGCTTGGGAGGATACTTTCGAAATGAGCAGTTCTTC. Its translation: CASSLGGYFRNEQFF.